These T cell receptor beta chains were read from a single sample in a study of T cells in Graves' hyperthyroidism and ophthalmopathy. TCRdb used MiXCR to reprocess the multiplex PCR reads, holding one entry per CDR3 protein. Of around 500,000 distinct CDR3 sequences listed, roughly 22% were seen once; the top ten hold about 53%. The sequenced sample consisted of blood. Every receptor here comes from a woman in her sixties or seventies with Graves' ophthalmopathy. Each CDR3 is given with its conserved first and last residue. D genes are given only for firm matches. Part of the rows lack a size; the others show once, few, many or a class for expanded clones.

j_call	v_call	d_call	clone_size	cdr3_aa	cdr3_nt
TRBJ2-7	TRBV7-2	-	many	CASSRGHEQYF	TGTGCCAGCAGTAGAGGCCACGAGCAGTACTTC
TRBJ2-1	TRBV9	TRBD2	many	CASSGTSGRDEQFF	TGTGCCAGCAGCGGGACTAGCGGGAGGGATGAGCAGTTCTTC
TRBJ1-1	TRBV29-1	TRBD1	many	CSVQEGQGTEAFF	TGCAGCGTCCAGGAGGGACAGGGAACCGAAGCTTTCTTT
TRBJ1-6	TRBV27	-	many	CASSLMDSLNSPLHF	TGTGCCAGCAGCTTGATGGACAGCCTTAATTCACCCCTCCACTTT
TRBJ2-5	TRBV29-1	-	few	CSVPLGVETQYF	TGCAGCGTTCCCCTAGGGGTGGAGACCCAGTACTTC
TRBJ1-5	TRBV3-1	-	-	CASSQAGASNQPQHF	TGTGCCAGCAGCCAAGCTGGGGCTAGCAATCAGCCCCAGCATTTT
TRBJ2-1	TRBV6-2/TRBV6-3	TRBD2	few	CASSYSRGVGEQFF	TGTGCCAGCAGTTACAGCCGGGGGGTGGGAGAGCAGTTCTTC
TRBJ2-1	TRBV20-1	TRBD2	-	CSAAQQLAGSGEQFF	TGCAGTGCTGCCCAACAACTAGCGGGATCCGGTGAGCAGTTCTTC
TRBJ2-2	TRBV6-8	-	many	CASSYGGYTGELFF	TGTGCCAGCAGTTATGGGGGCTACACCGGGGAGCTGTTTTTT
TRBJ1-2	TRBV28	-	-	CASSLTARGYTF	TGTGCCAGCAGTTTGACAGCTCGGGGCTACACCTTC
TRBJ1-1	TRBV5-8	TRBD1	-	CASSLAGQANTEAFF	TGTGCCAGCAGCTTGGCTGGACAGGCGAACACTGAAGCTTTCTTT
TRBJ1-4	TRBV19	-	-	CASSRQGGEKLFF	TGTGCCAGTAGTAGGCAGGGAGGCGAAAAACTGTTTTTT
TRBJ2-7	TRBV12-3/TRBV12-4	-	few	CASSLHGQSYEQYF	TGTGCCAGCAGTTTACATGGGCAGTCCTACGAGCAGTACTTC
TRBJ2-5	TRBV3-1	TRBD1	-	CASSTRTGGMETQYF	TGTGCCAGCAGCACACGGACAGGGGGCATGGAGACCCAGTACTTC
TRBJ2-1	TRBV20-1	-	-	CSARDGPYNEQFF	TGCAGTGCTAGAGATGGGCCCTACAATGAGCAGTTCTTC
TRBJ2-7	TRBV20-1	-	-	CSARARGVSYEQYF	TGCAGTGCTAGAGCCCGGGGTGTTTCCTACGAGCAGTACTTC
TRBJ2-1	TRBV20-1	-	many	CSARGAINEQFF	TGCAGTGCTAGAGGGGCGATAAATGAGCAGTTCTTC
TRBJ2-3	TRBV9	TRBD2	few	CASSPLAGASFDTQYF	TGTGCCAGCAGCCCCCTAGCGGGAGCCTCCTTCGATACGCAGTATTTT
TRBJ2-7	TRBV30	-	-	CAWSVGGTTYEQYF	TGTGCCTGGAGTGTAGGCGGGACAACTTACGAGCAGTACTTC
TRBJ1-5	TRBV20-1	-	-	CSARDLLGNQPQHF	TGCAGTGCTAGAGATCTTCTGGGAAATCAGCCCCAGCATTTT
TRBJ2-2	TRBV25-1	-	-	CASRTTANTGELFF	TGTGCCAGCAGAACGACAGCGAACACCGGGGAGCTGTTTTTT
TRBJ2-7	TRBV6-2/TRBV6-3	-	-	CASSPNVQGFEQYF	TGTGCCAGCAGCCCCAACGTACAGGGATTCGAGCAGTACTTC
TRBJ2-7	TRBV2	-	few	CASSVSAGNQYEQYF	TGTGCCAGCAGTGTATCGGCAGGGAATCAATACGAGCAGTACTTC
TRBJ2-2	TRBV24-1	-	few	CATEPSASNTGELFF	TGTGCCACGGAACCTAGCGCCTCGAACACCGGGGAGCTGTTTTTT
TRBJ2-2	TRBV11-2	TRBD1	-	CASSLAGGLPGELFF	TGTGCCAGCAGCTTAGCAGGGGGCTTGCCCGGGGAGCTGTTTTTT